This TCR beta chain was captured in a study of CD8+ T cells in alopecia areata. RNA was extracted and reverse transcribed into cDNA as the sequencing template. Some clones are missing from TCRdb's copy, which holds only in-frame ones; the method was immunoSEQ multiplex PCR. The sample carries about 110,000 clones, under 60% recorded once. For this clone: What it recognizes is unknown.

Study findings and constraints: Scalp samples also yield sequences of resident alphabeta T cells from normal skin. The study found TCR sharing across patients less clear than in mice, possibly for HLA reasons. Relative to normal scalp, lesional scalp, especially alopecia totalis/universalis, showed higher clonality.

Lesional scalp punch biopsies and peripheral blood were collected from alopecia areata patients. Sequencing was performed on NKG2D-low CD8+ T cells sorted from blood. The clonotype was recovered from a human donor with alopecia areata.

CDR3 in DNA: TGCGCCAGCAGCCAAGAAGGGGGGTACAATCAGCCCCAGCATTTT. As protein: CASSQEGGYNQPQHF. The chain carries TRBV4-1 and TRBJ1-5; weak D call: TRBD1 (6 bases). Germline CDR1 is MGHRA and CDR2 is YSYEKL. Deletions cut 0 bases from V and 3 bases from J, with 9 bases between. The CDR3 consists of 15 residues.